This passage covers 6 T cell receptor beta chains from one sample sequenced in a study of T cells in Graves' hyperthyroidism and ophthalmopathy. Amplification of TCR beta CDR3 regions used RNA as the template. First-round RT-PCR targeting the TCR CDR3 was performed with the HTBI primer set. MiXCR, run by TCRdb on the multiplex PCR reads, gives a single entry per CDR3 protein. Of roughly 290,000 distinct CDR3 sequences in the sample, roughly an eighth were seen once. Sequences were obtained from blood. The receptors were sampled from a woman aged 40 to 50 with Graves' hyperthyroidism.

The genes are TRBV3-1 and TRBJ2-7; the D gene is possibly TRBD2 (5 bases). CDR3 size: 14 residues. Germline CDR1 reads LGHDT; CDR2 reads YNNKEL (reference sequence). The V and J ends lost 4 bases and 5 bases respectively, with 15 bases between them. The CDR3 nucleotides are TGTGCCAGCAGCCTTTCAGGAGGAGCCCACGAGCAGTACTTC. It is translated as CASSLSGGAHEQYF.

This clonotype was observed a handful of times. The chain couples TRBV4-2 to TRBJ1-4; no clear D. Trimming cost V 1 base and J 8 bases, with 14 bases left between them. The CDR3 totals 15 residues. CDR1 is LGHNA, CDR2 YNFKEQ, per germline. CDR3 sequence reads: CASSQGILSQEKLFF. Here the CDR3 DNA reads TGTGCCAGCAGCCAAGGTATACTGTCCCAGGAAAAACTGTTTTTT.

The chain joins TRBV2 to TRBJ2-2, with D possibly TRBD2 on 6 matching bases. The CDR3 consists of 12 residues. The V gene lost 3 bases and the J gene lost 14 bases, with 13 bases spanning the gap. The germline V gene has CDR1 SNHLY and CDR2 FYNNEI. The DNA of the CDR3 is TGTGCCAGCAGTGATATGGGGAGGTTTCTGTTTTTT. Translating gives CASSDMGRFLFF. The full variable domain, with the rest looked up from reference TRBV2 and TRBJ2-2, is EPEVTQTPSHQVTQMGQEVILRCVPISNHLYFYWYRQILGQKVEFLVSFYNNEISEKSEIFDDQFSVERPDGSNFTLKIRSTKLEDSAMYFCASSDMGRFLFFGEGSRLTVL.

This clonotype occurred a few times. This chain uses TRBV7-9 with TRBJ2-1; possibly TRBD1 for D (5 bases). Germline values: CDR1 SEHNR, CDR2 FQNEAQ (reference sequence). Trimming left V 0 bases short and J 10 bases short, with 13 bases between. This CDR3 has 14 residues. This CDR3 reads CASSLAFGAPEQFF. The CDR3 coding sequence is TGTGCCAGCAGCTTAGCCTTTGGGGCCCCAGAGCAGTTCTTC.

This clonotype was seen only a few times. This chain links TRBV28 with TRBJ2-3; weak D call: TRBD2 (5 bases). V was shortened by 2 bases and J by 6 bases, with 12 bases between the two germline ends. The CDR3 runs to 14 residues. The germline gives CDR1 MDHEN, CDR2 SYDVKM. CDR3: CASSLNGLGDTQYF. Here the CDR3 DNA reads TGTGCCAGCAGTTTAAACGGACTGGGGGATACGCAGTATTTT. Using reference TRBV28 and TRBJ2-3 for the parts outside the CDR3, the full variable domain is DVKVTQSSRYLVKRTGEKVFLECVQDMDHENMFWYRQDPGLGLRLIYFSYDVKMKEKGDIPEGYSVSREKKERFSLILESASTNQTSMYLCASSLNGLGDTQYFGPGTRLTVL.

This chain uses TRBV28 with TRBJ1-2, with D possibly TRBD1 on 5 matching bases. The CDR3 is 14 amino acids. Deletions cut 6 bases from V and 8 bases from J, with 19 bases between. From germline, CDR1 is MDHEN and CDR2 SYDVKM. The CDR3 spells CASSLPGYAYGYTF. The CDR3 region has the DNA TGTGCCAGCAGCCTCCCAGGGTATGCCTACGGCTACACCTTC.